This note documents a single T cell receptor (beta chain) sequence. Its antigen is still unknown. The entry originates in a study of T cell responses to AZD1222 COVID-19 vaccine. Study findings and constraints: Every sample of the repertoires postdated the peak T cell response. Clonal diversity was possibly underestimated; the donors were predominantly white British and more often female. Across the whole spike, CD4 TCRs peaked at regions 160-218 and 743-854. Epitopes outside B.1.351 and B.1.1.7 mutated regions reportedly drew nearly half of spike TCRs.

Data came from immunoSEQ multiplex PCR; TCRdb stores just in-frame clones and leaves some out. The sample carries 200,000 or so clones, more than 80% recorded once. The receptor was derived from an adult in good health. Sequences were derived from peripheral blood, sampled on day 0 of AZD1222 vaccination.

Here the CDR3 DNA reads TGTGCCTGGAGTGCCCCGGGACAGGGTGGGTACGAGCAGTACTTC. Translating it yields CAWSAPGQGGYEQYF. J is TRBJ2-7 and V is TRBV30; 9 nucleotides line up with TRBD1. With V trimmed by 1 base and J by 4 bases, 8 bases remained unmatched. The CDR3 totals 15 residues. Germline CDR1 is GTSNPN and CDR2 is SVGIG (reference sequence).